Listed below are T cell receptor beta chains from one sample, sequenced in a study of T-cell memory formation after mild COVID-19. From the 5' RACE reads, TCRdb called clonotypes with MiXCR, one entry per CDR3 protein. The sample consists of about 310,000 distinct CDR3 sequences, 15% to 20% of them appearing once. The sample taken for sequencing was PBMCs or a T cell subset sorted from them (not recorded which). These receptors all come from a man between 18 and 29 years old who had mild COVID-19 (a few samples of this study predate the infection). Cell type and time point are not known. Both conserved end residues are part of each CDR3. Fields, in order: J gene, D gene, V gene, clone size, CDR3 protein, CDR3 DNA. D genes are given only for firm matches. Clone size appears in some rows only: once, few, many, or a class for an expanded clone.

j_call: TRBJ1-5
d_call: .
v_call: TRBV12-3/TRBV12-4
clone_size: few
cdr3_aa: CASSLWQGSYSNQPQHF
cdr3_nt: TGTGCCAGCAGTTTATGGCAGGGATCTTATAGCAATCAGCCCCAGCATTTT

j_call: TRBJ2-5
d_call: .
v_call: TRBV28
clone_size: few
cdr3_aa: CASSGNGETQYF
cdr3_nt: TGTGCCAGCAGTGGGAATGGGGAGACCCAGTACTTC

j_call: TRBJ1-1
d_call: TRBD1
v_call: TRBV4-1
clone_size: .
cdr3_aa: CASSQRTGGNTEAFF
cdr3_nt: TGCGCCAGCAGCCAAAGGACAGGGGGTAACACTGAAGCTTTCTTT

j_call: TRBJ1-2
d_call: .
v_call: TRBV28
clone_size: few
cdr3_aa: CASSSSGIGDDGYTF
cdr3_nt: TGTGCCAGCAGTTCCTCGGGGATTGGGGATGATGGCTACACCTTC

j_call: TRBJ1-4
d_call: .
v_call: TRBV6-5
clone_size: few
cdr3_aa: CASSYSTWGSEKLFF
cdr3_nt: TGTGCCAGCAGTTACTCGACCTGGGGCAGTGAAAAACTGTTTTTT

j_call: TRBJ2-3
d_call: TRBD1
v_call: TRBV5-1
clone_size: .
cdr3_aa: CASSGQGASTDTQYF
cdr3_nt: TGCGCCAGCAGTGGACAGGGGGCGAGCACAGATACGCAGTATTTT

j_call: TRBJ1-3
d_call: .
v_call: TRBV10-3
clone_size: .
cdr3_aa: CAISGTASGNTIYF
cdr3_nt: TGTGCCATCAGCGGGACGGCGTCTGGAAACACCATATATTTT

j_call: TRBJ1-5
d_call: .
v_call: TRBV20-1
clone_size: .
cdr3_aa: CSASVTASNQPQHF
cdr3_nt: TGCAGTGCTAGTGTAACAGCGTCCAATCAGCCCCAGCATTTT

j_call: TRBJ1-5
d_call: .
v_call: TRBV4-3
clone_size: few
cdr3_aa: CASSQDKRTSQPQHF
cdr3_nt: TGCGCCAGCAGCCAAGATAAGAGGACAAGCCAGCCCCAGCATTTT

j_call: TRBJ1-6
d_call: .
v_call: TRBV18
clone_size: .
cdr3_aa: CASSPQTVTDSPLHF
cdr3_nt: TGTGCCAGCTCACCACAGACAGTCACAGACTCACCCCTCCACTTT

j_call: TRBJ1-4
d_call: TRBD1
v_call: TRBV7-9
clone_size: few
cdr3_aa: CASSLADRGNEKLFF
cdr3_nt: TGTGCCAGCAGCTTAGCGGACAGGGGGAATGAAAAACTGTTTTTT

j_call: TRBJ1-2
d_call: .
v_call: TRBV5-6
clone_size: .
cdr3_aa: CASSPPSTHPDGYTF
cdr3_nt: TGTGCCAGCAGCCCACCGAGTACCCACCCGGATGGCTACACCTTC

j_call: TRBJ1-5
d_call: .
v_call: TRBV7-2
clone_size: few
cdr3_aa: CASSLVAGAPGQPQHF
cdr3_nt: TGTGCCAGCAGCTTAGTTGCGGGGGCGCCGGGTCAGCCCCAGCATTTT

j_call: TRBJ2-5
d_call: .
v_call: TRBV5-1
clone_size: .
cdr3_aa: CASSLIGHQETQYF
cdr3_nt: TGCGCCAGCAGCTTGATAGGCCACCAAGAGACCCAGTACTTC

j_call: TRBJ2-6
d_call: .
v_call: TRBV10-3
clone_size: few
cdr3_aa: CAISGTTSGANVLTF
cdr3_nt: TGTGCCATCAGTGGGACAACCTCTGGGGCCAACGTCCTGACTTTC

j_call: TRBJ2-3
d_call: TRBD2
v_call: TRBV10-3
clone_size: few
cdr3_aa: CAVQEPTSGGANTQYF
cdr3_nt: TGTGCCGTTCAGGAACCGACTAGCGGGGGGGCAAATACGCAGTATTTT

j_call: TRBJ2-7
d_call: .
v_call: TRBV2
clone_size: .
cdr3_aa: CASSERRAGPEQYF
cdr3_nt: TGTGCCAGCAGTGAACGTAGGGCTGGTCCCGAGCAGTACTTC

j_call: TRBJ2-3
d_call: .
v_call: TRBV25-1
clone_size: .
cdr3_aa: CASSEFVGSTDTQYF
cdr3_nt: TGTGCCAGCAGTGAATTCGTAGGGTCCACAGATACGCAGTATTTT

j_call: TRBJ2-1
d_call: .
v_call: TRBV7-9
clone_size: .
cdr3_aa: CASSLDSGDSYNEQFF
cdr3_nt: TGTGCCAGCAGCTTAGATAGCGGGGACAGTTACAATGAGCAGTTCTTC

j_call: TRBJ2-5
d_call: .
v_call: TRBV7-6
clone_size: many
cdr3_aa: CASSLTGGRGKETQYF
cdr3_nt: TGTGCCAGCAGCTTAACGGGGGGCCGAGGGAAAGAGACCCAGTACTTC

j_call: TRBJ2-5
d_call: .
v_call: TRBV7-6
clone_size: .
cdr3_aa: CASSLAYREETQYF
cdr3_nt: TGTGCCAGCAGCTTAGCGTATAGGGAAGAGACCCAGTACTTC

j_call: TRBJ2-3
d_call: .
v_call: TRBV2
clone_size: many
cdr3_aa: CASSEGRGSSTDTQYF
cdr3_nt: TGTGCCAGCAGTGAAGGACGGGGGTCAAGCACAGATACGCAGTATTTT

j_call: TRBJ2-1
d_call: .
v_call: TRBV3-1
clone_size: .
cdr3_aa: CASSPDFLGGKSYNEQFF
cdr3_nt: TGTGCCAGCAGCCCGGATTTTTTAGGGGGGAAATCCTACAATGAGCAGTTCTTC

j_call: TRBJ2-3
d_call: TRBD2
v_call: TRBV9
clone_size: .
cdr3_aa: CASSVESGGAPDTQYF
cdr3_nt: TGTGCCAGCAGCGTAGAAAGCGGGGGGGCCCCGGATACGCAGTATTTT

j_call: TRBJ2-1
d_call: .
v_call: TRBV4-2
clone_size: .
cdr3_aa: CASSPRYGVGNEQFF
cdr3_nt: TGTGCCAGCAGCCCCCGATACGGGGTGGGGAATGAGCAGTTCTTC

j_call: TRBJ2-5
d_call: .
v_call: TRBV9
clone_size: .
cdr3_aa: CASSVEVRGETQYF
cdr3_nt: TGTGCCAGCAGCGTAGAGGTCCGGGGGGAGACCCAGTACTTC

j_call: TRBJ1-5
d_call: TRBD1
v_call: TRBV24-1
clone_size: .
cdr3_aa: CATSDSQGNQPQHF
cdr3_nt: TGTGCCACCAGTGATTCACAGGGGAATCAGCCCCAGCATTTT

j_call: TRBJ2-5
d_call: .
v_call: TRBV20-1
clone_size: .
cdr3_aa: CSAPRGRAETQYF
cdr3_nt: TGCAGTGCTCCGCGCGGGCGGGCCGAGACCCAGTACTTC

j_call: TRBJ1-3
d_call: .
v_call: TRBV7-8
clone_size: .
cdr3_aa: CASSSRRGVSGNTIYF
cdr3_nt: TGTGCCAGCAGCTCTCGCCGGGGGGTCTCTGGAAACACCATATATTTT

j_call: TRBJ2-3
d_call: TRBD1
v_call: TRBV20-1
clone_size: few
cdr3_aa: CSEQGVETDTQYF
cdr3_nt: TGCAGTGAACAGGGGGTCGAGACAGATACGCAGTATTTT

j_call: TRBJ2-6
d_call: .
v_call: TRBV4-3
clone_size: .
cdr3_aa: CASSQGEERGDRRANVLTF
cdr3_nt: TGCGCCAGCAGCCAAGGGGAGGAGCGGGGGGACAGGAGGGCCAACGTCCTGACTTTC

j_call: TRBJ2-7
d_call: .
v_call: TRBV11-2
clone_size: .
cdr3_aa: CASSPNRGSITTYEQYF
cdr3_nt: TGTGCCAGCAGCCCAAACCGAGGCAGCATCACCACCTACGAGCAGTACTTC

j_call: TRBJ2-5
d_call: .
v_call: TRBV10-3
clone_size: .
cdr3_aa: CAISEAHRTQETQYF
cdr3_nt: TGTGCCATCAGTGAGGCCCACAGGACCCAAGAGACCCAGTACTTC

j_call: TRBJ2-3
d_call: .
v_call: TRBV7-2
clone_size: few
cdr3_aa: CASSLAPLSTQYF
cdr3_nt: TGTGCCAGCAGCTTAGCTCCACTTTCGACGCAGTATTTT

j_call: TRBJ2-7
d_call: TRBD1
v_call: TRBV4-1
clone_size: .
cdr3_aa: CASSQGDRSYEQYF
cdr3_nt: TGCGCCAGCAGCCAAGGGGACAGGTCCTACGAGCAGTACTTC

j_call: TRBJ2-3
d_call: TRBD2
v_call: TRBV28
clone_size: .
cdr3_aa: CASSLTLQVAGFPDTQYF
cdr3_nt: TGTGCCAGCAGTTTAACATTACAGGTAGCGGGTTTTCCAGATACGCAGTATTTT

j_call: TRBJ2-3
d_call: .
v_call: TRBV12-3/TRBV12-4
clone_size: .
cdr3_aa: CASSLWGDTDTQYF
cdr3_nt: TGTGCCAGCAGTTTGTGGGGGGACACAGATACGCAGTATTTT

j_call: TRBJ2-1
d_call: TRBD2
v_call: TRBV7-9
clone_size: few
cdr3_aa: CASSLASGVNEQFF
cdr3_nt: TGTGCCAGCAGCTTAGCTAGCGGGGTCAATGAGCAGTTCTTC

j_call: TRBJ2-5
d_call: TRBD2
v_call: TRBV10-3
clone_size: .
cdr3_aa: CAISRFKNSGGEETQYF
cdr3_nt: TGTGCCATCTCCCGATTCAAAAATAGCGGGGGGGAAGAGACCCAGTACTTC

j_call: TRBJ2-6
d_call: .
v_call: TRBV5-1
clone_size: many
cdr3_aa: CASSSDRLSGANVLTF
cdr3_nt: TGCGCCAGCAGCTCGGACAGACTGTCTGGGGCCAACGTCCTGACTTTC

j_call: TRBJ2-2
d_call: .
v_call: TRBV12-3/TRBV12-4
clone_size: few
cdr3_aa: CASSRGELFF
cdr3_nt: TGTGCCAGCAGTCGGGGGGAGCTGTTTTTT

j_call: TRBJ1-6
d_call: .
v_call: TRBV7-8
clone_size: .
cdr3_aa: CASSPPRDHSPLHF
cdr3_nt: TGTGCCAGCAGCCCCCCTCGGGACCATTCACCCCTCCACTTT

j_call: TRBJ2-3
d_call: .
v_call: TRBV24-1
clone_size: few
cdr3_aa: CATSEYSRFGSTDTQYF
cdr3_nt: TGTGCCACCAGTGAGTACTCACGTTTCGGGAGCACAGATACGCAGTATTTT

j_call: TRBJ2-1
d_call: .
v_call: TRBV6-2/TRBV6-3
clone_size: .
cdr3_aa: CASSYRRPEYNEQFF
cdr3_nt: TGTGCCAGCAGTTACAGGCGCCCTGAGTACAATGAGCAGTTCTTC

j_call: TRBJ1-4
d_call: .
v_call: TRBV5-1
clone_size: few
cdr3_aa: CASSSERRDEKLFF
cdr3_nt: TGCGCCAGCAGCTCGGAGAGACGGGATGAAAAACTGTTTTTT

j_call: TRBJ2-3
d_call: TRBD2
v_call: TRBV20-1
clone_size: .
cdr3_aa: CSARFSGGTDTQYF
cdr3_nt: TGCAGTGCTAGATTCAGCGGGGGCACAGATACGCAGTATTTT

j_call: TRBJ1-2
d_call: .
v_call: TRBV4-1
clone_size: .
cdr3_aa: CASSQDGRTTTNYGYTF
cdr3_nt: TGCGCCAGCAGCCAAGACGGCAGGACGACTACTAACTATGGCTACACCTTC

j_call: TRBJ1-4
d_call: .
v_call: TRBV7-6
clone_size: .
cdr3_aa: CASGEGGNEKLFF
cdr3_nt: TGTGCCAGCGGCGAAGGGGGGAATGAAAAACTGTTTTTT

j_call: TRBJ2-1
d_call: .
v_call: TRBV19
clone_size: .
cdr3_aa: CASSMAHSYNEQFF
cdr3_nt: TGTGCCAGTAGTATGGCGCACAGCTACAATGAGCAGTTCTTC

j_call: TRBJ2-3
d_call: TRBD2
v_call: TRBV7-3
clone_size: .
cdr3_aa: CASSPSVGGGASDTQYF
cdr3_nt: TGTGCCAGCAGCCCCTCAGTGGGCGGGGGGGCCTCAGATACGCAGTATTTT

j_call: TRBJ2-7
d_call: .
v_call: TRBV5-1
clone_size: few
cdr3_aa: CASSLNFDYEQYF
cdr3_nt: TGCGCCAGCAGCTTGAACTTTGATTACGAGCAGTACTTC

j_call: TRBJ2-2
d_call: .
v_call: TRBV7-2
clone_size: few
cdr3_aa: CASSPAAGAGTGELFF
cdr3_nt: TGTGCCAGCAGCCCAGCGGCTGGGGCTGGCACCGGGGAGCTGTTTTTT

j_call: TRBJ1-6
d_call: .
v_call: TRBV10-3
clone_size: .
cdr3_aa: CAINEGNSPLHF
cdr3_nt: TGTGCCATCAACGAGGGCAATTCACCCCTCCACTTT